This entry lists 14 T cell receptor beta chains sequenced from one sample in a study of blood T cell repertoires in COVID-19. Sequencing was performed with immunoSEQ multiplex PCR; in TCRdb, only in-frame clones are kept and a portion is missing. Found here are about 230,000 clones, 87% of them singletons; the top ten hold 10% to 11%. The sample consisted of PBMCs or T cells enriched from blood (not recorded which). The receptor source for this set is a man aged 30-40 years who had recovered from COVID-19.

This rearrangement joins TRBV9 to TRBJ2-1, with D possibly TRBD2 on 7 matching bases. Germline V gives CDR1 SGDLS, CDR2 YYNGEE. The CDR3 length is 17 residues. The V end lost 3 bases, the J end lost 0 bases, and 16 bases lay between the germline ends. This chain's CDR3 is CASSGGLAEGSYNEQFF. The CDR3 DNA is TGTGCCAGCAGCGGGGGGCTAGCGGAAGGCTCCTACAATGAGCAGTTCTTC.

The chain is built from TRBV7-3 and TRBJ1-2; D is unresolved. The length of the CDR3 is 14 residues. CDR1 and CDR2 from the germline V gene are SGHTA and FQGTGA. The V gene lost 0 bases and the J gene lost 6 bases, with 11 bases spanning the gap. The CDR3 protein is CASSLTPLTDGYTF. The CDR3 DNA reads TGTGCCAGCAGCTTAACGCCTTTAACGGATGGCTACACCTTC.

Here the CDR3 reads CASSHPSGGQETQYF. For the CDR3, the DNA is TGTGCCAGCAGTCACCCTAGCGGGGGCCAAGAGACCCAGTACTTC. The gene calls are TRBV6-6 and TRBJ2-5; 10 bases line up with TRBD2. Germline V gene data show CDR1 as MNHNY and CDR2 as SVGAGI (reference sequence). J was trimmed by 1 base and V by 5 bases; bases with no gene match: 4. This CDR3 contains 15 residues.

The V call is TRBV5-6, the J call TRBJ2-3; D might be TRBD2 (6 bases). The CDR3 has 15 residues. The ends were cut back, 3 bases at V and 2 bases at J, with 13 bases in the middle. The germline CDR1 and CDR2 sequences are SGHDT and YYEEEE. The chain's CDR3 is CASSWGTGVTDTQYF. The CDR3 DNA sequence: TGTGCCAGCAGCTGGGGGACGGGGGTCACAGATACGCAGTATTTT.

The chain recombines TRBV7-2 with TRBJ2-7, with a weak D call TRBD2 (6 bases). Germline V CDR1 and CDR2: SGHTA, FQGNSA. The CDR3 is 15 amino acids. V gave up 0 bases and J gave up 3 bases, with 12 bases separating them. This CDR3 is CASSLAARGDYEQYF. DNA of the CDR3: TGTGCCAGCAGCTTAGCCGCGCGGGGAGACTACGAGCAGTACTTC.

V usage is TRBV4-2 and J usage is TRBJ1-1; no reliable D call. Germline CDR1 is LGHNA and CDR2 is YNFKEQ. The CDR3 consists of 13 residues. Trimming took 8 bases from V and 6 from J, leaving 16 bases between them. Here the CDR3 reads CASERNIGAEAFF. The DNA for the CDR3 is TGTGCCAGCGAGAGGAACATCGGCGCTGAAGCTTTCTTT.

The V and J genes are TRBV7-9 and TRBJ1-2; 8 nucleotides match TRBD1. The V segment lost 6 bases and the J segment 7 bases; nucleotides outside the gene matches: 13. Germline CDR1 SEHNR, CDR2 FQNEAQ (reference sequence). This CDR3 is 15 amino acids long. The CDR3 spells CASRETGADEGGYTF. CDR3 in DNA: TGTGCCAGCAGAGAGACAGGGGCCGATGAGGGTGGCTACACCTTC.

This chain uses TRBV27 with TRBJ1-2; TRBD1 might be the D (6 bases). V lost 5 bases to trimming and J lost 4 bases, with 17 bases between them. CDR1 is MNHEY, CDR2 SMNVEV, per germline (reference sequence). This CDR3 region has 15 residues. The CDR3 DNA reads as TGTGCCAGCAGTGCTCGGCAGGGGCGCGGCTATGGCTACACCTTC. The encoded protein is CASSARQGRGYGYTF.

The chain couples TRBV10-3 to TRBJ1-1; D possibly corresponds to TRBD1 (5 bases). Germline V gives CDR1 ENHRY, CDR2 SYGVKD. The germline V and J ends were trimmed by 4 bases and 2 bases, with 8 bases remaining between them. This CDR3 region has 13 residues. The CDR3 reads CAISVQVNTEAFF. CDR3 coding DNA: TGTGCCATCAGTGTACAGGTTAACACTGAAGCTTTCTTT.

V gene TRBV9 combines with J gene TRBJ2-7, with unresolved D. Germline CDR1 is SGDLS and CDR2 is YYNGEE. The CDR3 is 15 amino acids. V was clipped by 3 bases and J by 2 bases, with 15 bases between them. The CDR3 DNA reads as TGTGCCAGCAGCGCCCGACCGGCAGGTACCTACGAGCAGTACTTC. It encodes CASSARPAGTYEQYF.

The CDR3 DNA reads TGTGCCAGTAGGGCTCCTCCCCAAAATCAGCCCCAGCATTTT. It encodes CASRAPPQNQPQHF. The chain is built from TRBV19 and TRBJ1-5; D unclear. From germline, CDR1 is LNHDA and CDR2 SQIVND (reference sequence). The CDR3 spans 14 residues. Trimming took off 6 bases at V and 4 bases at J, with 13 bases between the two ends.

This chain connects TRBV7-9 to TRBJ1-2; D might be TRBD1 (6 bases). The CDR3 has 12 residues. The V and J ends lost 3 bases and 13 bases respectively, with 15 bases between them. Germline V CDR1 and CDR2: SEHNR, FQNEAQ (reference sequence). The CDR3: CASSFGQFFSTF. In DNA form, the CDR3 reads TGTGCCAGCAGCTTTGGACAGTTTTTCTCCACCTTC.

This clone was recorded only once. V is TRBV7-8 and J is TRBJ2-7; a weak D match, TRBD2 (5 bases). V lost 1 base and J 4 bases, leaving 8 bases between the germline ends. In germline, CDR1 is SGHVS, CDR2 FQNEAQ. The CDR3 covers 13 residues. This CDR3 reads CASSLVGAYEQYF. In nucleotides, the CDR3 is TGTGCCAGCAGCTTAGTGGGAGCTTACGAGCAGTACTTC.

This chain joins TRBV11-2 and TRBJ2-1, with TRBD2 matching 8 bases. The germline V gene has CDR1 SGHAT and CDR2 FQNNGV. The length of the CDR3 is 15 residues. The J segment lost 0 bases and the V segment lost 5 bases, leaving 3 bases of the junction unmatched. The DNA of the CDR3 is TGTGCCAGCAGCCGGGAGGGGAGCTCCTACAATGAGCAGTTCTTC. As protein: CASSREGSSYNEQFF.